This record looks at one TCR beta chain sequence and its context. The antigen remains unidentified. The sample comes from a study of T cell responses to AZD1222 COVID-19 vaccine. Data came from immunoSEQ multiplex PCR; TCRdb stores just in-frame clones and leaves some out. This table holds 100,000 or so clones, about 88% found once. Germline loops: CDR1 MNHEY, CDR2 SVGAGI. The V end was cut by 10 bases, the J end by 1 base, with 11 bases between. The CDR3 sequence is 14 residues long. Study-level findings and limits: In a largely white British group with more females than males, clonal diversity was possibly underestimated. Only 5 or 6 individuals given AZD1222 were seropositive at baseline.

The TCR was taken from an adult in good health. This chain uses TRBV6-5 with TRBJ1-6; possible D gene TRBD1, 6 bases. Sequencing was performed on peripheral blood, taken on day 0 of AZD1222 vaccination. CDR3 DNA sequence: TGTGCCACTGGGGGGGCATCCTATAATTCACCCCTCCACTTT. This codes for CATGGASYNSPLHF.